The clone carrying this T cell receptor beta chain was counted ten times or more. What it binds is not known. This sample is drawn from a study of early T cells in non-severe SARS-CoV-2 infection. Study summary: The authors sequenced bulk RNA from unsorted whole blood, leaving chains unpaired. Findings of the study overall: Lookups in VDJdb leaned toward anti-spike CD8 responses and missed private and CD4 specificities.

V gave up 1 base and J gave up 2 bases, with 15 bases separating them. The CDR3 is 16 amino acids. Germline V gives CDR1 SEHNR, CDR2 FQNEAQ (reference sequence). Unique molecular identifiers tagged individual cDNA molecules. TCRdb analysed the 5' RACE reads with MiXCR anew, one entry per CDR3 protein. This table holds fewer than 60,000 distinct CDR3 sequences, roughly 9.6% found once. The V and J genes are TRBV7-9 and TRBJ2-7; a weak D match, TRBD1 (6 bases). The sequence came from an adult who was a healthcare worker with PCR-confirmed SARS-CoV-2 infection or an uninfected control (not recorded which). Sequencing input: whole blood. The CDR3 loop reads CASSLVGGQGTYEQYF. The CDR3, as DNA: TGTGCCAGCAGCTTAGTCGGTGGGCAGGGGACCTACGAGCAGTACTTC.